One sample yielded the 5 T cell receptor beta chains listed below, sequenced in a study of blood T cells in healthy people across ages. A second PCR, run for about 7 to 11 cycles, used a sample-barcoded 5' primer plus a J-beta primer mix. TCRdb re-called the 5' RACE reads through MiXCR, storing one row per CDR3 protein. The table has around 710,000 distinct CDR3 sequences, approximately 39% seen once; the top ten hold under 25%. Sequenced input: blood. The receptors shown here come from a woman between 55 and 75 years old in good health.

This clonotype was seen at least ten times. V and J are TRBV20-1 and TRBJ2-5, with no clear D. Trimming left V 2 bases short and J 5 bases short, with 12 bases between. The CDR3 loop spans 13 amino acids. The V gene's germline CDR1 is DFQATT and CDR2 SNEGSKA (reference sequence). CDR3 nucleotide sequence: TGCAGTGCTAGATCAGAAACCGGTGAGACCCAGTACTTC. It encodes CSARSETGETQYF.

V gene TRBV6-2 or TRBV6-3 combines with J gene TRBJ2-5; D is ambiguous. This CDR3 has 11 amino acids. CDR1 and CDR2 from the germline V gene are MNHEY and SVGEGT. V gave up 7 bases and J gave up 7 bases, with 10 bases separating them. DNA for the CDR3: TGTGCCAGCAAGACAAAGGGGACCCAGTACTTC. Its translation is CASKTKGTQYF.

This clonotype was found a few times. The chain is built from TRBV12-3 or TRBV12-4 and TRBJ2-1; TRBD2 aligns across 10 bases. The CDR3 covers 16 residues. V shed 5 bases, J shed 5 bases, and the junction held 9 bases outside the gene matches. The CDR3 reads CASSRSGGSFHNEQFF. DNA of the CDR3: TGTGCCAGCAGTCGTAGCGGGGGGAGCTTCCACAATGAGCAGTTCTTC.

In this sample, this clonotype turned up a few times. The CDR3 loop is CSAPRGLGKYEQYF. The CDR3 nucleotides are TGCAGTGCTCCCCGGGGCCTCGGGAAGTACGAGCAGTACTTC. The chain employs TRBV20-1 and TRBJ2-7; D tentatively fits TRBD1 or TRBD2 (5 bases each). Between the trimmed V and J ends, which lost 5 bases and 4 bases, there was a span of 18 bases. Germline V gene lookup returns CDR1 DFQATT and CDR2 SNEGSKA (reference sequence). The CDR3 length is 14 residues.

The V call is TRBV20-1, the J call TRBJ2-3, with 13 bases matching TRBD2. This CDR3 has 17 residues. Germline CDR1 and CDR2: DFQATT and SNEGSKA (reference sequence). The V gene end was trimmed by 3 bases and the J gene end by 4 bases; junction bases not matched to a gene: 10. CDR3 loop: CSASRLTSGRAADTQYF. The CDR3, as DNA: TGCAGTGCTAGCCGACTAACTAGCGGGAGGGCCGCAGATACGCAGTATTTT.